These 32 T cell receptor beta chains share one sample of origin, sequenced in a study of cytomegalovirus exposure and HLA in healthy donors. With 60 Vbeta and 13 Jbeta primers, the PCR was carried out. The method was immunoSEQ multiplex PCR; TCRdb's version includes in-frame clones alone and lacks a portion of them. Among 180,000 or so clones listed, approximately 84% were seen once. Sequencing input: PBMCs. These receptors originate from a girl between 10 and 17 years old in good health and CMV-seropositive.

This chain joins TRBV6-5 and TRBJ2-2; D ambiguous. Germline CDR1 and CDR2: MNHEY and SVGAGI. V was pared by 3 bases and J by 0 bases, with 8 bases between. The CDR3 runs 15 residues. The CDR3 here is CASSYNIANTGELFF. The CDR3 region has the DNA TGTGCCAGCAGTTATAATATCGCGAACACCGGGGAGCTGTTTTTT.

The genes are TRBV5-1 and TRBJ2-5; D gene unclear. This CDR3 comprises 13 residues. Per germline, CDR1 SGHRS and CDR2 YFSETQ. V lost 5 bases and J 2 bases, leaving 10 bases between the germline ends. The CDR3 region has the DNA TGCGCCAGCAGTCAGTGGCTTCAAGAGACCCAGTACTTC. It yields the protein CASSQWLQETQYF.

The chain uses TRBV7-9 and TRBJ2-1; 13 nucleotides line up with TRBD2. This CDR3 has 16 amino acids. The J segment lost 7 bases and the V segment lost 5 bases, leaving 8 bases of the junction unmatched. Looked up from germline, CDR1 is SEHNR and CDR2 is FQNEAQ (reference sequence). The CDR3: CASSRPLAGGPNEQFF. The CDR3 nucleotides read TGTGCCAGCAGCCGCCCACTAGCGGGAGGGCCTAATGAGCAGTTCTTC. Supplemented by reference TRBV7-9 and TRBJ2-1, the full variable domain reads DTGVSQNPRHKITKRGQNVTFRCDPISEHNRLYWYRQTLGQGPEFLTYFQNEAQLEKSRLLSDRFSAERPKGSFSTLEIQRTEQGDSAMYLCASSRPLAGGPNEQFFGPGTRLTVL.

This chain connects TRBV7-2 to TRBJ2-1, with TRBD2 as a possible D gene (5 bases). Trimming took 8 bases from V and 0 from J, leaving 11 bases between them. Germline-derived CDR1 and CDR2 are SGHTA and FQGNSA. This CDR3 is built from 14 residues. CDR3 protein: CASPPGFSYNEQFF. CDR3 sequence (DNA): TGTGCCAGCCCCCCGGGGTTCTCCTACAATGAGCAGTTCTTC.

The chain links TRBV27 to TRBJ2-2; D perhaps matches TRBD2 (5 bases). The CDR3 totals 14 residues. Germline CDR1 reads MNHEY; CDR2 reads SMNVEV (reference sequence). Deletions cut 6 bases from V and 5 bases from J, with 13 bases between. This CDR3 is CASRRRRRTGELFF. As DNA, the CDR3 is TGTGCCAGCAGGAGGAGGAGGCGGACCGGGGAGCTGTTTTTT.

This chain links TRBV19 with TRBJ1-1; D may be TRBD1 (6 bases). Germline V gene lookup returns CDR1 LNHDA and CDR2 SQIVND (reference sequence). V shed 5 bases and J shed 1 base, with 11 bases lying between them. The CDR3 extends over 14 amino acids. This chain's CDR3 is CASSRTDRNTEAFF. The CDR3 bases are TGTGCCAGTAGTCGGACAGATCGGAACACTGAAGCTTTCTTT. Looking up the rest from reference TRBV19 and TRBJ1-1 gives the full variable domain: DGGITQSPKYLFRKEGQNVTLSCEQNLNHDAMYWYRQDPGQGLRLIYYSQIVNDFQKGDIAEGYSVSREKKESFPLTVTSAQKNPTAFYLCASSRTDRNTEAFFGQGTRLTVV.

The CDR3 reads CATSRDLAGVREQFF. CDR3 in DNA: TGTGCCACCAGCAGAGATCTAGCGGGAGTGAGGGAGCAGTTCTTC. J is TRBJ2-1 and V is TRBV15; 10 bases are shared with TRBD2. Unmatched junction bases numbered 6, after V lost 0 bases and J lost 10 bases. The length of the CDR3 is 15 residues. Germline V lookup: CDR1 LNHNV, CDR2 YYDKDF (reference sequence).

The sample holds a few counts of this clone. The chain carries TRBV11-2 and TRBJ1-3; the D gene is possibly TRBD1 (6 bases). The CDR3 runs to 16 residues. V was shortened by 3 bases and J by 7 bases, with 19 bases between the two germline ends. CDR1 and CDR2 (germline): SGHAT, FQNNGV. The CDR3 protein is CASSFSPGAIRNTIYF. For the CDR3, the DNA is TGTGCCAGCAGCTTCTCTCCAGGGGCTATTAGGAACACCATATATTTT.

The chain couples TRBV5-1 to TRBJ2-3; weak D call: TRBD2 (7 bases). This CDR3 contains 14 residues. Trimming took 5 bases from V and 4 from J, leaving 14 bases between them. In germline, CDR1 is SGHRS, CDR2 YFSETQ. The CDR3 region has the DNA TGCGCCAGCAGTAGGGGGAGGGCCCCAGATACGCAGTATTTT. It yields the protein CASSRGRAPDTQYF.

The chain combines TRBV23-1 with TRBJ1-2, with D perhaps TRBD1 (5 bases). TRBV23-1 is an ORF, with its function uncertain. Between the trimmed V and J ends, which lost 6 bases and 3 bases, there was a span of 8 bases. The CDR3 sequence is 12 residues long. The CDR3 loop is CASRGPDYGYTF. In DNA form, the CDR3 reads TGCGCCAGCAGGGGGCCGGACTATGGCTACACCTTC.

The chain links TRBV19 to TRBJ1-2; D remains unclear. The V end was cut by 9 bases, the J end by 2 bases, with 16 bases between. The CDR3 runs to 14 residues. CDR1 LNHDA and CDR2 SQIVND come from the germline V gene (reference sequence). The CDR3, as DNA: TGTGCCAGCGGAGGATTCTGGGAGAACTATGGCTACACCTTC. It specifies CASGGFWENYGYTF.

This chain links TRBV6-5 with TRBJ1-1; TRBD1 agrees at 7 bases. The CDR3 extends over 14 amino acids. The junction had 5 bases not matched to a gene; V was cut back by 0 bases and J by 7 bases. Germline loops: CDR1 MNHEY, CDR2 SVGAGI. This chain's CDR3 is CASSYSLRDSEAFF. The CDR3 DNA reads TGTGCCAGCAGTTACTCTCTGCGGGACAGTGAAGCTTTCTTT.

V and J are TRBV2 and TRBJ2-2; perhaps TRBD2 as D (5 bases). V gave up 6 bases and J gave up 4 bases, with 9 bases separating them. Germline CDR1 and CDR2: SNHLY and FYNNEI. The CDR3 covers 13 residues. The CDR3 loop reads CASRGGFTGELFF. The CDR3 DNA reads TGTGCCAGCAGAGGAGGATTCACCGGGGAGCTGTTTTTT.

The J gene is TRBJ2-7, the V gene TRBV6-5; 11 positions match TRBD2. The junction had 8 bases not matched to a gene; V was cut back by 4 bases and J by 3 bases. The V gene's germline CDR1 is MNHEY and CDR2 SVGAGI. The CDR3 consists of 16 residues. CDR3 DNA sequence: TGTGCCAGCAGTTCAACTGCGACTAGCGGGAACTACGAGCAGTACTTC. It yields the protein CASSSTATSGNYEQYF.

The chain carries TRBV7-9 and TRBJ2-2; D might be TRBD1 (6 bases). CDR1 SEHNR and CDR2 FQNEAQ come from the germline V gene (reference sequence). The V and J ends lost 5 bases and 1 base respectively, with 11 bases between them. This CDR3 is 15 amino acids long. CDR3 coding DNA: TGTGCCAGCAGCAATCAGGGGTTGAACACCGGGGAGCTGTTTTTT. Translation: CASSNQGLNTGELFF.

The chain uses TRBV4-2 and TRBJ2-1, with 9 bases lining up with TRBD1. From germline, CDR1 is LGHNA and CDR2 YNFKEQ. The CDR3 spans 15 residues. J lost 5 bases, V lost 3 bases, and 5 bases had no gene match. CDR3 sequence reads: CASSQPGQGDNEQFF. The CDR3 DNA reads TGTGCCAGCAGCCAGCCGGGACAGGGAGACAATGAGCAGTTCTTC.

The chain joins TRBV10-2 to TRBJ1-3, with TRBD1 matching 7 bases. The germline V gene has CDR1 WSHSY and CDR2 SAAADI. The trim removed 2 bases at V and 4 bases at J, leaving 8 bases unmatched. This CDR3 comprises 16 residues. CDR3 DNA: TGCGCCAGCAGTGAGGAGGGGGCCCCCGGGGGAAACACCATATATTTT. Amino acids: CASSEEGAPGGNTIYF.

The chain is built from TRBV4-1 and TRBJ2-7, with 8 bases fitting TRBD2. V lost 3 bases to trimming and J lost 4 bases; unmatched junction nucleotides: 8. The germline gives CDR1 MGHRA, CDR2 YSYEKL. This CDR3 has 15 amino acids. DNA for the CDR3: TGCGCCAGCAGCCAGCGGGAGAGCGGGGGATACGAGCAGTACTTC. Residues: CASSQRESGGYEQYF.

The CDR3 DNA reads as TGCAGCGTTGAAGTTGGCTTTTCCTACAATGAGCAGTTCTTC. Translating gives CSVEVGFSYNEQFF. J is TRBJ2-1 and V is TRBV29-1, with D hard to call. CDR3 length: 14 residues. Per the germline V gene, CDR1 is SQVTM and CDR2 is ANQGSEA. The ends were cut back, 1 base at V and 1 base at J, with 8 bases in the middle.

This clone has more than one count but fewer than ten. V and J are TRBV5-6 and TRBJ2-4, with D unclear. The V gene's germline CDR1 is SGHDT and CDR2 YYEEEE. Deletions cut 0 bases from V and 8 bases from J, with 12 bases between. The length of the CDR3 is 14 residues. The CDR3 DNA follows: TGTGCCAGCAGCTTGGGGCATATTCGGGACATTCAGTACTTC. Its protein is CASSLGHIRDIQYF. The full variable domain, completed using reference TRBV5-6 and TRBJ2-4, is DAGVTQSPTHLIKTRGQQVTLRCSPKSGHDTVSWYQQALGQGPQFIFQYYEEEERQRGNFPDRFSGHQFPNYSSELNVNALLLGDSALYLCASSLGHIRDIQYFGAGTRLSVL.

The chain recombines TRBV19 with TRBJ2-7, with a possible D match to TRBD2 (6 bases). The CDR3 has 15 residues. The V end lost 6 bases, the J end lost 0 bases, and 15 bases lay between the germline ends. Germline V gene lookup returns CDR1 LNHDA and CDR2 SQIVND (reference sequence). CDR3 DNA: TGTGCCAGTAGGACGGCGGGCGGGAACTCCTACGAGCAGTACTTC. Its protein product is CASRTAGGNSYEQYF.

The DNA for the CDR3 is TGCAGCGTGGGGGGCGGGAGGGGAGCAGATACGCAGTATTTT. Translation: CSVGGGRGADTQYF. V usage is TRBV29-1 and J usage is TRBJ2-3, with TRBD2 identical over 9 bases. The CDR3 extends over 14 amino acids. After removal of 6 bases from V and 4 bases from J, the junction contained 8 bases not matched to a gene. Germline V CDR1 and CDR2: SQVTM, ANQGSEA.

The chain recombines TRBV7-9 with TRBJ2-7; D is uncertain. CDR1 SEHNR and CDR2 FQNEAQ come from the germline V gene (reference sequence). CDR3 size: 13 residues. V shed 1 base and J shed 1 base, with 5 bases lying between them. CDR3 sequence (DNA): TGTGCCAGCAGCTTAGGGGCGTCCTACGAGCAGTACTTC. It translates to CASSLGASYEQYF.

The CDR3 sequence is CASSPMTGLGEKLFF. The CDR3 nucleotides are TGTGCCAGCAGTCCAATGACAGGGCTAGGGGAAAAACTGTTTTTT. The V and J genes are TRBV25-1 and TRBJ1-4; 7 nucleotides agree with TRBD1. The CDR3 has 15 amino acids. Trimming took 5 bases from V and 8 from J; bases not matched to a gene: 11. Germline assignment: CDR1 MGHDK and CDR2 SYGVNS.

The J gene is TRBJ2-5, the V gene TRBV4-2, with 12 bases lining up with TRBD2. The last part of the DNA fits TRBJ2-7 better; the J call may be wrong. This CDR3 is built from 18 residues. Germline CDR1 LGHNA, CDR2 YNFKEQ. In DNA, the CDR3 is TGTGCCAGCAGCCAGTATTCGGGGACTAGCGGGCCACCCTACGAGCAGTACTTC. This sequence encodes CASSQYSGTSGPPYEQYF.

This chain joins TRBV7-3 and TRBJ2-2, with 14 nucleotides matching TRBD2. The germline V gene encodes CDR1 SGHTA and CDR2 FQGTGA. J gave up 6 bases and V 5 bases, and 8 bases lay outside the gene matches. This CDR3 spans 17 amino acids. CDR3 coding DNA: TGTGCCAGCAGCCACCCTCCGGGACTAGCGGGAGCCGGGGAGCTGTTTTTT. Encoded protein: CASSHPPGLAGAGELFF.

The V gene is TRBV18, the J gene TRBJ1-3; TRBD1 matches at 11 bases. CDR3 length equals 15 residues. After removal of 3 bases from V and 2 bases from J, the junction contained 0 bases not matched to a gene. CDR1 is KGHSH, CDR2 LQKENI, per germline. Here the CDR3 reads CASSPDRGPGNTIYF. The CDR3 DNA reads TGTGCCAGCTCACCGGACAGGGGGCCTGGAAACACCATATATTTT.

This chain connects TRBV18 to TRBJ1-2; no firm D call. Germline V CDR1 and CDR2: KGHSH, LQKENI. V was shortened by 4 bases and J by 8 bases, with 11 bases between the two germline ends. This CDR3 has 12 amino acids. The DNA for the CDR3 is TGTGCCAGCTCACTTCCGGGAGGCGGCTACACCTTC. It encodes CASSLPGGGYTF.

This chain links TRBV15 with TRBJ2-7, with D possibly being TRBD2 (5 bases). From germline, CDR1 is LNHNV and CDR2 YYDKDF (reference sequence). The CDR3 has 15 amino acids. The V end was cut by 6 bases, the J end by 2 bases, with 17 bases between. CDR3 DNA: TGTGCCACCAGTCAGACTACCAGCCCCCCCTACGAGCAGTACTTC. The encoded protein is CATSQTTSPPYEQYF.

The chain is built from TRBV5-5 and TRBJ1-5; D not resolved. Trimming took 0 bases from V and 9 from J, leaving 16 bases between them. Germline CDR1 is SGHKS and CDR2 is YYEKEE (reference sequence). This CDR3 is built from 15 residues. DNA of the CDR3: TGTGCCAGCAGCTTGGGTTTTGATGTGGGCAGGCCCCAGCATTTT. Its translation: CASSLGFDVGRPQHF.

The rearrangement joins TRBV7-6 to TRBJ2-1; TRBD2 matches at 9 bases. The V segment lost 5 bases and the J segment 5 bases; nucleotides outside the gene matches: 7. The germline gives CDR1 SGHVS, CDR2 FNYEAQ. The CDR3 has 15 residues. The CDR3 nucleotides read TGTGCCAGCAGCCCCGTAGCGGGAGTGAACAATGAGCAGTTCTTC. It yields the protein CASSPVAGVNNEQFF.

The DNA for the CDR3 is TGCGCCAGCAGCTTGGAGCCAGGACAGGGAGGTGAGCAGTTCTTC. The encoded protein is CASSLEPGQGGEQFF. The chain employs TRBV5-1 and TRBJ2-1; 8 nucleotides match TRBD1. CDR3 length: 15 residues. The ends lost 0 bases at V and 9 bases at J; junction bases unmatched: 8. Germline V gene sequence: CDR1 SGHRS, CDR2 YFSETQ. Looking up the rest from reference TRBV5-1 and TRBJ2-1 gives the full variable domain: KAGVTQTPRYLIKTRGQQVTLSCSPISGHRSVSWYQQTPGQGLQFLFEYFSETQRNKGNFPGRFSGRQFSNSRSEMNVSTLELGDSALYLCASSLEPGQGGEQFFGPGTRLTVL.